The clone carrying this T cell receptor beta chain has more than one count but fewer than ten. The sample is drawn from a study of shared clonotypes between healthy human individuals. Profiled with immunoSEQ multiplex PCR; TCRdb holds only in-frame clones, not every one. The sample holds approximately 1.9 million clones, 93% seen once. CD8 cells classed as naive were CD45RO-negative and positively selected for CCR7, excluding terminally differentiated effector memory CD45RA+ cells. The V segment lost 5 bases and the J segment 3 bases; nucleotides outside the gene matches: 8. Germline CDR1 is LNHDA and CDR2 is SQIVND (reference sequence). This CDR3 has 16 amino acids.

The sample comprised naive CD8+ T cells from PBMCs. This clonotype originated in a man aged 18 to 29 in good health. Some clones in this sample may be carry-over from other donors' samples. The chain uses TRBV19 and TRBJ1-5, with 9 bases matching TRBD1. The chain's CDR3 is CASSPQGQGPNQPQHF. The CDR3 region has the DNA TGTGCCAGTAGTCCCCAGGGACAGGGCCCCAATCAGCCCCAGCATTTT.